The 7 T cell receptor beta chains below come from one sample, sequenced in a study of radiotherapy plus CTLA-4 blockade in lung cancer. Libraries were prepared by immunoSEQ multiplex PCR; TCRdb keeps only in-frame clonotypes and omits some of them. Of 95,000 to 150,000 clones listed, 75% to 90% are singletons. Sequences were derived from peripheral blood, sampled from a patient treated with radiotherapy plus ipilimumab. These receptors were collected from a human donor with non-small cell lung cancer that progressed on radiotherapy plus ipilimumab.

In its sample, this clone was seen a few times. This rearrangement joins TRBV28 to TRBJ1-2, with 9 bases identical to TRBD1. The CDR3 sequence is 14 residues long. The germline V gene encodes CDR1 MDHEN and CDR2 SYDVKM. The V gene end was trimmed by 8 bases and the J gene end by 6 bases; junction bases not matched to a gene: 10. Here the CDR3 reads CASGYHGQGNGYTF. The CDR3 coding sequence is TGTGCCAGCGGATACCACGGACAGGGGAATGGCTACACCTTC.

This chain uses TRBV4-1 with TRBJ1-4, with D perhaps TRBD1 (5 bases). Germline loops: CDR1 MGHRA, CDR2 YSYEKL. This CDR3 is 15 amino acids long. Trimming removed 1 base from V and 8 bases from J, with 14 bases in between. The CDR3 nucleotides read TGCGCCAGCAGCCAAGGGACATCGGATAACGAAAAACTGTTTTTT. It specifies CASSQGTSDNEKLFF.

This chain connects TRBV5-1 to TRBJ2-3; possible D gene TRBD2, 6 bases. The length of the CDR3 is 15 residues. V was clipped by 4 bases and J by 1 base, with 13 bases between them. CDR1 SGHRS and CDR2 YFSETQ come from the germline V gene. The CDR3 here is CASSPFPGGTDTQYF. The CDR3 DNA follows: TGCGCCAGCAGCCCCTTCCCGGGGGGCACAGATACGCAGTATTTT.

V is TRBV6-1 and J is TRBJ1-5; D is unclear. Per the germline V gene, CDR1 is MNHNS and CDR2 is SASEGT. The CDR3 runs to 14 residues. Trimming pared 6 bases from V and 3 bases from J, leaving 12 bases between. The CDR3 loop is CASSLRANNQPQHF. The CDR3 DNA reads TGTGCCAGCAGCCTCCGGGCTAACAATCAGCCCCAGCATTTT.

This clone came up once. The chain carries TRBV7-9 and TRBJ2-4; TRBD1 aligns across 10 bases. Germline V gives CDR1 SEHNR, CDR2 FQNEAQ (reference sequence). Trimming at V came to 5 bases and at J to 0 bases, leaving 7 bases not matched to a gene. The CDR3 is 17 amino acids. CDR3 nucleotide sequence: TGTGCCAGCAGCCCGGGACAGGGGACGGGAGCCAAAAACATTCAGTACTTC. Encoded protein: CASSPGQGTGAKNIQYF.

This chain joins TRBV9 and TRBJ1-4, with TRBD1 matching 11 bases. Trimming at V came to 3 bases and at J to 7 bases, leaving 8 bases not matched to a gene. The germline V gene encodes CDR1 SGDLS and CDR2 YYNGEE. The CDR3 has 16 amino acids. The CDR3 DNA sequence: TGTGCCAGCAGCGACGTAACCGGGACAGGGGGTGAAAAACTGTTTTTT. Its translation is CASSDVTGTGGEKLFF. The full variable domain, in which reference TRBV9 and TRBJ1-4 provide the parts outside the CDR3, is DSGVTQTPKHLITATGQRVTLRCSPRSGDLSVYWYQQSLDQGLQFLIQYYNGEERAKGNILERFSAQQFPDLHSELNLSSLELGDSALYFCASSDVTGTGGEKLFFGSGTQLSVL.

CDR3 amino acids: CASSVDLNTEAFF. The CDR3 DNA sequence: TGTGCCAGCAGCGTAGACCTGAACACTGAAGCTTTCTTT. This chain links TRBV9 with TRBJ1-1; D not resolved. V lost 0 bases and J lost 0, with 3 bases in between. CDR3 length: 13 amino acids. Per the germline V gene, CDR1 is SGDLS and CDR2 is YYNGEE.